This T cell receptor (beta chain) was documented in a study of blood T cell repertoires in COVID-19. V dropped 0 bases and J dropped 3 bases, with 17 bases sitting between them. The V gene's germline CDR1 is LGHDT and CDR2 YNNKEL (reference sequence). The CDR3 runs to 17 residues. Per the original methods: Amplification of reference gene primers was used by the study to estimate nucleated cell counts. Repertoires were generated with immunoSEQ multiplex PCR, while TCRdb's copy carries only in-frame clones and drops some. Clonal size and the V and J genes are those of that table, whereas D and trimming came from the DNA. The data hold a few hundred thousand clones, with approximately 85% observed a single time.

This TCR came from a man aged 30 to 39 who had recovered from COVID-19. This sequence joins TRBV3-1 (or the pseudogene TRBV3-2) and TRBJ1-2; D possibly corresponds to TRBD1 (6 bases). The material sequenced was PBMCs or T cells enriched from blood (not recorded which). This CDR3 is CASSQDGIKPGDYGYTF. In nucleotides, the CDR3 is TGTGCCAGCAGCCAAGATGGTATTAAGCCAGGGGACTATGGCTACACCTTC.